A selection of T cell receptor beta chains follows, all from one sample in a study of blood T cell repertoires in COVID-19. Sequencing was performed with immunoSEQ multiplex PCR; in TCRdb, only in-frame clones are kept and a portion is missing. The sample yields 200,000 to 250,000 clones, approximately 90% seen once. The sequencing sample was made of peripheral blood. The origin of the receptors is a woman between 40 and 50 years old who had recovered from COVID-19. CDR3s include the opening cysteine and the closing phenylalanine or tryptophan. Expanded clones get a size class; other rows say once, few or many, or leave the size out.

TRBJ2-7 | TRBV6-5 | . | CASRFDSYEQYF
TRBJ2-2 | TRBV5-1 | . | CASSGEQGAVTGELFF
TRBJ2-2 | TRBV11-3 | . | CASSNFGELFF
TRBJ2-2 | TRBV7-3 | many | CASSPDSTGELFF
TRBJ2-7 | TRBV6-2/TRBV6-3 | . | CASSPTETYEQYF
TRBJ2-1 | TRBV7-9 | . | CASTFGQGVPFF
TRBJ1-3 | TRBV28 | . | CASCQWTGGKDTIYF
TRBJ2-5 | TRBV10-3 | . | CAISDSEETQYF
TRBJ2-5 | TRBV18 | . | CASSPSEGRETQYF
TRBJ2-4 | TRBV9 | . | CASSAREGQGPQAKNIQYF
TRBJ1-1 | TRBV5-1 | . | CASSQQGQGVTEAFF
TRBJ1-3 | TRBV5-8 | . | CASSYGDRAGNTIYF
TRBJ1-2 | TRBV29-1 | . | CSVDIQEGRGYTF
TRBJ1-2 | TRBV4-1 | . | CASSQIVGQVPGPTF
TRBJ2-6 | TRBV28 | . | CASSLRGHLSGANVLTF
TRBJ2-7 | TRBV6-2/TRBV6-3 | . | CASSRRRVEQYF
TRBJ1-3 | TRBV19 | . | CASSPSQQGPGNTIYF
TRBJ2-1 | TRBV7-3 | . | CASSLTGATYNEQFF
TRBJ2-2 | TRBV5-5 | once | CASSSSGTRGATGELFF
TRBJ2-7 | TRBV3-1/TRBV3-2 | . | CASSQAGGGRAYEQYF
TRBJ2-2 | TRBV10-3 | . | CASHRANTGELFF
TRBJ2-3 | TRBV19 | . | CASSIRGTQYF
TRBJ2-7 | TRBV30 | . | CAWRRLGTTGEQYF
TRBJ1-3 | TRBV28 | once | CASSFYDFRNTIYF
TRBJ2-1 | TRBV5-8 | . | CASSLLDSYNEQFF
TRBJ2-7 | TRBV5-1 | . | CASSPTRGVHEQYF
TRBJ2-7 | TRBV27 | . | CASSGTGGAEQYF
TRBJ2-6 | TRBV28 | . | CASSFLRDRGGAGANVLTF
TRBJ1-1 | TRBV13 | . | CASSPLQGKRTEAFF
TRBJ2-1 | TRBV3-1/TRBV3-2 | . | CASSETSGAYNEQFF
TRBJ2-7 | TRBV4-2 | . | CASSRGTGSLEQYF
TRBJ1-2 | TRBV27 | once | CASSLGGEEGYTF
TRBJ2-7 | TRBV28 | few | CASSAPSARQSYEQYF
TRBJ1-2 | TRBV5-1 | . | CASSLDLQGYTF
TRBJ2-5 | TRBV7-7 | . | CASSLFGEQETQYF
TRBJ2-3 | TRBV4-1 | . | CASSRGWTSDTDTQYF
TRBJ2-1 | TRBV7-8 | . | CASGDPGTPDDEQFF
TRBJ2-1 | TRBV6-5 | once | CASRLTGGVGNEQFF
TRBJ2-5 | TRBV19 | once | CASSLRTGRVAETQYF
TRBJ1-6 | TRBV6-6 | . | CASSYTGDGSPLHF